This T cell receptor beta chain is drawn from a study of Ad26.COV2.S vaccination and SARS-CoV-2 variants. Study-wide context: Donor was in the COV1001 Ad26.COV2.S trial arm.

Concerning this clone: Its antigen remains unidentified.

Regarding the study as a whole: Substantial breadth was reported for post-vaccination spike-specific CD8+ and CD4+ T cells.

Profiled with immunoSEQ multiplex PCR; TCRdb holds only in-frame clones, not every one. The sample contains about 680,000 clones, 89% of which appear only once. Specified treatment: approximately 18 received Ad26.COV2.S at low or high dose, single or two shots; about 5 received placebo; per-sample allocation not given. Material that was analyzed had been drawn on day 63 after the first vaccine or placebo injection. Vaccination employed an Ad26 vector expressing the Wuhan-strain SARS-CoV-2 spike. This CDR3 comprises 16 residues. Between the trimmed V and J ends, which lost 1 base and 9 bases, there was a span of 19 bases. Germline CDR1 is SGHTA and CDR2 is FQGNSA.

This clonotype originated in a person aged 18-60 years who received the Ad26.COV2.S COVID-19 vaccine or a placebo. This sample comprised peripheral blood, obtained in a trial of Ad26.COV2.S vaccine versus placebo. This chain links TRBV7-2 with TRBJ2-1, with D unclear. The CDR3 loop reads CASSLDGVGILGEQFF. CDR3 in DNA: TGTGCCAGCAGCTTAGATGGGGTGGGGATCCTAGGTGAGCAGTTCTTC.